This is a list of T cell receptor beta chains from one sample in a study of blood T cells in healthy people across ages. TCRdb passed the 5' RACE reads through MiXCR, listing each CDR3 protein once. The sample lists about a million distinct CDR3 sequences; roughly 50% were seen once. The sequenced sample consisted of blood. These receptors all stem from an older woman in good health. Both conserved end residues are part of each CDR3. D genes are given only for firm matches. Rows give clone size only sometimes, using once, few, many, or a class for an expanded clone.

TRBD2,TRBV28,14,few,TRBJ2-1,CATRIAGGHNEQFF,TGTGCCACCCGAATAGCGGGAGGCCACAATGAGCAGTTCTTC
-,TRBV28,11,-,TRBJ2-5,CASRLHGTQYF,TGTGCCAGCAGACTCCATGGGACCCAGTACTTC
-,TRBV12-3/TRBV12-4,18,-,TRBJ2-5,CASSLSSGSVGERETQYF,TGTGCCAGCAGTCTTTCAAGTGGGAGCGTAGGGGAAAGGGAGACCCAGTACTTC
TRBD2,TRBV6-2/TRBV6-3,15,once,TRBJ2-7,CASSYAGTRGSEQYF,TGTGCCAGCAGTTACGCCGGGACTAGGGGCAGCGAGCAGTACTTC
-,TRBV20-1,14,few,TRBJ2-1,CSAPTGRTAGEQFF,TGCAGTGCTCCGACGGGGAGGACGGCGGGTGAGCAGTTCTTC
-,TRBV6-2/TRBV6-3,12,-,TRBJ1-2,CASSYGPDGYTF,TGTGCCAGCAGTTACGGGCCGGATGGCTACACCTTC
TRBD1,TRBV5-5,15,-,TRBJ2-5,CASSLEPGGWETQYF,TGTGCCAGCAGCTTGGAGCCAGGGGGATGGGAGACCCAGTACTTC
TRBD1,TRBV3-1,14,-,TRBJ2-7,CASTPGQGHDEQYF,TGTGCCAGCACCCCAGGACAGGGGCATGACGAGCAGTACTTC
TRBD1,TRBV5-1,14,-,TRBJ2-7,CASSLVDRLYEQYF,TGCGCCAGCAGCTTGGTGGACAGGCTCTACGAGCAGTACTTC
-,TRBV20-1,13,-,TRBJ2-5,CSARYSQQETQYF,TGCAGTGCTAGATACTCGCAGCAAGAGACCCAGTACTTC
-,TRBV29-1,13,-,TRBJ2-1,CSVGSVSYNEQFF,TGCAGCGTTGGGAGCGTTTCCTACAATGAGCAGTTCTTC
-,TRBV28,14,few,TRBJ2-5,CASSSPSGGETQYF,TGTGCCAGCAGTTCTCCGTCGGGCGGGGAGACCCAGTACTTC
TRBD1,TRBV27,13,-,TRBJ2-7,CASSLDRGGEQYF,TGTGCCAGCAGCTTAGACAGGGGAGGCGAGCAGTACTTC
-,TRBV7-9,14,-,TRBJ1-4,CASSPDPWDEKLFF,TGTGCCAGCAGCCCCGACCCTTGGGATGAAAAACTGTTTTTT
-,TRBV3-1,16,-,TRBJ2-7,CASSPALGGSSYEQYF,TGTGCCAGCAGCCCCGCCCTAGGGGGGTCCTCTTACGAGCAGTACTTC
-,TRBV28,11,few,TRBJ2-3,CASRATDTQYF,TGTGCCAGCAGAGCTACAGATACGCAGTATTTT
-,TRBV12-3/TRBV12-4,14,-,TRBJ2-5,CASMKWGPQETQYF,TGTGCCAGCATGAAATGGGGCCCGCAAGAGACCCAGTACTTC
TRBD1,TRBV7-2,14,few,TRBJ2-5,CASSPDRVQETQYF,TGTGCCAGCAGCCCAGACAGGGTCCAAGAGACCCAGTACTTC
-,TRBV4-1,15,-,TRBJ2-5,CASSQGQTPEETQYF,TGCGCCAGCAGCCAAGGACAAACCCCTGAAGAGACCCAGTACTTC
-,TRBV27,15,few,TRBJ2-5,CASSLSGARGASQYF,TGTGCCAGCAGTTTATCAGGGGCGAGGGGAGCGTCCCAGTACTTC
-,TRBV28,15,-,TRBJ2-7,CASSLIGVRSYEQYF,TGTGCCAGCAGTCTAATAGGCGTGCGATCCTACGAGCAGTACTTC
TRBD2,TRBV13,15,few,TRBJ2-5,CASSLGLAQQETQYF,TGTGCCAGCAGCTTGGGACTAGCGCAGCAAGAGACCCAGTACTTC
-,TRBV4-3,15,few,TRBJ2-2,CASSQVPGLTGELFF,TGCGCCAGCAGCCAAGTTCCGGGGCTCACCGGGGAGCTGTTTTTT
TRBD1,TRBV20-1,13,few,TRBJ1-6,CSARRDSNSPLHF,TGCAGTGCTAGGCGGGACAGTAATTCACCCCTCCACTTT
-,TRBV3-1,13,-,TRBJ2-1,CASSFLASDEQFF,TGTGCCAGCAGTTTTCTAGCTTCCGATGAGCAGTTCTTC
TRBD2,TRBV27,15,-,TRBJ2-4,CASSAGLAGVDIQYF,TGTGCCAGCAGTGCCGGACTAGCGGGAGTGGACATTCAGTACTTC
TRBD2,TRBV3-1,18,-,TRBJ2-7,CASSQGSWGTSGSGEQYF,TGTGCCAGCAGCCAAGGGTCATGGGGGACTAGCGGTAGCGGCGAGCAGTACTTC